The present TCR beta chain was sequenced within a study of T cell responses to AZD1222 COVID-19 vaccine. The V end was cut by 7 bases, the J end by 9 bases, with 21 bases between. The CDR3 contains 13 residues. Germline CDR1 and CDR2: SQVTM and ANQGSEA. The method was immunoSEQ multiplex PCR; TCRdb's version includes in-frame clones alone and lacks a portion of them. This sample has 110,000 to 150,000 clones, with approximately 85% found just once. The table lists this clone with a few counts. The starting material was peripheral blood, obtained on day 0 of AZD1222 vaccination. The chain recombines TRBV29-1 with TRBJ1-2, with D tentatively TRBD1 (6 bases). This receptor was taken from an adult in good health. The CDR3 region has the DNA TGCAGCGGTGGGGGCCCGGGGCCTCGAAGCTACACCTTC. It encodes CSGGGPGPRSYTF.